Following are 29 T cell receptor beta chains from one sample sequenced in a study of post-analysis software for immune sequencing data. Built from TCR beta cDNA, the libraries had unique molecular identifiers in them. One entry per CDR3 protein, called by TCRdb with MiXCR from the PCR reads. There are around 200,000 distinct CDR3 sequences in the sample; over 25% occur only once, and approximately 3% lies in the top ten. Their antigens remain unidentified. Study-wide points: Patients showed TRBV5-6, TRBV5-1 and TRBV20-1 among about five TRBV segments more frequent than in controls.

Sequencing input: blood. All receptors come from a girl under 18 with multiple sclerosis.

As concerns this clonotype: It is unclear where the CDR3 begins or ends on the DNA, so no DNA is shown, and the CDR3 is as TCRdb lists it. The rearrangement uses TRBV5-1 and TRBJ1-4; the tabulated D call, TRBD1, remains unverified against the DNA. Germline CDR1 reads SGHRS; CDR2 reads YFSETQ. The CDR3 is 15 residues long, counting both termini. CDR3 residues: CASSLVGTGSEKRFF.

This clonotype was seen many times. The gene calls are TRBV5-6 and TRBJ1-5, with D possibly TRBD1 on 5 matching bases. V lost 2 bases, J lost 1 base, and 7 bases lay in between. This CDR3 spans 14 amino acids. CDR1 is SGHDT and CDR2 is YYEEEE in the germline V gene. The CDR3 here is CASSFRDSNQPQHF. The CDR3 coding sequence is TGTGCCAGCAGCTTCCGGGACAGCAATCAGCCCCAGCATTTT.

V usage is TRBV20-1 and J usage is TRBJ1-1; 7 positions agree with TRBD1. There are 15 residues in the CDR3. Germline assignment: CDR1 DFQATT and CDR2 SNEGSKA (reference sequence). The V and J ends lost 4 bases and 6 bases, in that order; junction bases with no gene match: 14. The CDR3 region has the DNA TGCAGTGCTACTAACAGGGGAACCGCTAGGTCTGAAGCTTTCTTT. Translation gives CSATNRGTARSEAFF.

This sequence joins TRBV7-2 and TRBJ2-7, with 8 bases identical to TRBD1. The CDR3 is 14 residues long. Germline-derived CDR1 and CDR2 are SGHTA and FQGNSA. The ends lost 2 bases at V and 4 bases at J; junction bases unmatched: 4. CDR3 region: CASSLSQGAYEQYF. CDR3 sequence (DNA): TGTGCCAGCAGCTTAAGTCAGGGGGCATACGAGCAGTACTTC.

In regard to this clonotype: Being one base from a much bigger clone, this may be a read error. This sequence joins TRBV4-1 and TRBJ2-1; maybe TRBD2 (6 bases). Germline values: CDR1 MGHRA, CDR2 YSYEKL. The CDR3 runs 15 residues. V was pared by 2 bases and J by 13 bases, with 21 bases between. The CDR3 sequence: CASSQPGGRGETQFF. CDR3 nucleotides: TGCGCCAGCAGCCAACCCGGGGGAAGAGGAGAGACCCAGTTCTTC.

The CDR3 DNA reads as TGTGCCAGCTCACCACGGCGCGCCAGGACTAGCGGGAGTCGCACAGATACGCAGTATTTT. The encoded protein is CASSPRRARTSGSRTDTQYF. The chain links TRBV18 to TRBJ2-3; 13 nucleotides agree with TRBD2. CDR1 KGHSH and CDR2 LQKENI come from the germline V gene. Trimming removed 1 base from V and 1 base from J; junction bases left unmatched: 11. The length of the CDR3 is 20 residues.

Turning to this clonotype: This clone may be a read error of a much larger clone one base away. The J gene is TRBJ2-7, the V gene TRBV28; possible D gene TRBD1, 5 bases. There are 15 residues in the CDR3. Trimming removed 5 bases from V and 3 bases from J, with 17 bases in between. Germline CDR1 MDHEN, CDR2 SYDVKM. The CDR3 DNA sequence: TGTGCCAGCAGTCCAGGGTTAGTGAGCCGCTACGAGCAGTACTTC. As protein: CASSPGLVSRYEQYF.

For this clonotype: One end of the junction does not line up with germline, which may come from a read error. The V call is TRBV12-3 or TRBV12-4, the J call TRBJ2-5; TRBD2 agrees at 9 bases. The CDR3 is 13 residues long. CDR3 nucleotides: TGTGCCTGCAGGTTTAGCGGGAGCGAGACCCAGTACTTC. It codes for CACRFSGSETQYF.

The chain combines TRBV28 with TRBJ2-1; possibly TRBD2 for D (7 bases). CDR1 and CDR2 (germline): MDHEN, SYDVKM. This CDR3 spans 16 amino acids. The V end lost 6 bases, the J end lost 13 bases, and 28 bases lay between the germline ends. The CDR3 DNA is TGTGCCAGCAGCCAACCAAGGGGGGGAGGCGGAGAGACCCAGTTCTTC. Protein product: CASSQPRGGGGETQFF.

The chain links TRBV7-9 to TRBJ1-1; D is undetermined. Germline values: CDR1 SEHNR, CDR2 FQNEAQ (reference sequence). The V gene lost 4 bases and the J gene lost 1 base, with 10 bases spanning the gap. The CDR3 contains 14 residues. CDR3 in DNA: TGTGCCAGCAGCTCTGGACGACAGAACACTGAAGCTTTCTTT. It codes for CASSSGRQNTEAFF.

This clonotype has a count of ten or more. V and J are TRBV6-5 and TRBJ2-1; 9 nucleotides agree with TRBD2. The CDR3 spans 15 residues. Germline CDR1 reads MNHEY; CDR2 reads SVGAGI. V was clipped by 8 bases and J by 7 bases; unmatched bases: 12. The CDR3 sequence is CASEVAGEGVNEQFF. The CDR3 DNA is TGTGCCAGCGAGGTAGCGGGAGAGGGGGTTAATGAGCAGTTCTTC.

This clonotype showed up many times. J is TRBJ2-4 and V is TRBV12-3 or TRBV12-4, with D maybe TRBD1 (5 bases). The CDR3 extends over 15 amino acids. Between the trimmed V and J ends, which lost 7 bases and 0 bases, there was a span of 13 bases. CDR3: CASTLTEIAKNIQYF. CDR3 nucleotides: TGTGCCAGCACACTGACAGAGATAGCCAAAAACATTCAGTACTTC.

This clonotype was seen ten or more times. V gene TRBV29-1 combines with J gene TRBJ1-5; 11 nucleotides align to TRBD1. CDR1 and CDR2 (germline): SQVTM, ANQGSEA. V dropped 6 bases and J dropped 4; count of bases not matched to a gene: 11. The CDR3 consists of 16 residues. DNA of the CDR3: TGCAGCGTACTAGGACAGGGGGCGTTGGGGAATCAGCCCCAGCATTTT. This gives the protein CSVLGQGALGNQPQHF.

This clonotype has more than one count but fewer than ten. The genes are TRBV7-2 and TRBJ2-7, with 10 nucleotides matching TRBD2. The CDR3 length is 14 residues. Trimming cost V 3 bases and J 6 bases; bases outside gene matches: 5. The V gene's germline CDR1 is SGHTA and CDR2 FQGNSA. CDR3 sequence: CASSFSGRASEQYF. CDR3 sequence (DNA): TGTGCCAGCAGCTTCAGCGGGAGGGCCTCCGAGCAGTACTTC.

This clonotype came up once. This chain links TRBV6-5 with TRBJ2-7; 8 nucleotides agree with TRBD2. CDR1 and CDR2 from the germline V gene are MNHEY and SVGAGI. V was pared by 10 bases and J by 0 bases, with 8 bases of the junction left unmatched. The CDR3 has 14 amino acids. Here the CDR3 reads CATAGGMGSYEQYF. In DNA, the CDR3 is TGTGCCACCGCGGGGGGCATGGGCTCCTACGAGCAGTACTTC.

The chain recombines TRBV19 with TRBJ2-2, with D perhaps matching TRBD2 (5 bases). The CDR3 sequence is 13 residues long. Per the germline V gene, CDR1 is LNHDA and CDR2 is SQIVND (reference sequence). V lost 9 bases and J 1 base, leaving 9 bases between the germline ends. DNA for the CDR3: TGTGCCAGCCAACGGGAGAACACCGGGGAGCTGTTTTTT. This codes for CASQRENTGELFF.

This clonotype has a count of ten or more. J is TRBJ1-1 and V is TRBV6-1; D gene ambiguous. The V gene lost 1 base and the J gene lost 5 bases, with 8 bases spanning the gap. This CDR3 has 13 residues. The germline V gene has CDR1 MNHNS and CDR2 SASEGT. The CDR3 bases are TGTGCCAGCAGTGAAGGCCGTCGGACTGAAGCTTTCTTT. As protein: CASSEGRRTEAFF.

This clonotype was observed many times. The genes are TRBV29-1 and TRBJ2-3; D not resolved. Germline loops: CDR1 SQVTM, CDR2 ANQGSEA. Deletions cut 7 bases from V and 4 bases from J, with 12 bases between. The CDR3 has 12 amino acids. The CDR3 reads CSGATVSDTQYF. Here the CDR3 DNA reads TGCAGCGGAGCAACGGTATCAGATACGCAGTATTTT.

The chain has TRBV7-2 and TRBJ2-7; D not resolved. The CDR3 has 15 amino acids. CDR1 and CDR2 (germline): SGHTA, FQGNSA. The V gene lost 2 bases and the J gene lost 0 bases, with 11 bases spanning the gap. The CDR3 spells CASSLISRFSYEQYF. In DNA form, the CDR3 reads TGTGCCAGCAGCTTAATCTCGCGGTTCTCCTACGAGCAGTACTTC.

This chain uses TRBV15 with TRBJ1-4; D may be TRBD1 (6 bases). The ends were cut back, 0 bases at V and 2 bases at J, with 22 bases in the middle. Germline V lookup: CDR1 LNHNV, CDR2 YYDKDF (reference sequence). The CDR3 has 20 residues. CDR3 sequence reads: CATSREPRTVVGMTNEKLFF. As DNA, the CDR3 is TGTGCCACCAGCAGAGAACCACGGACAGTAGTAGGCATGACTAATGAAAAACTGTTTTTT.

The chain links TRBV2 to TRBJ2-1; perhaps TRBD1 as D (6 bases). Germline V lookup: CDR1 SNHLY, CDR2 FYNNEI. Trimming left V 7 bases short and J 1 base short, with 11 bases between. The CDR3 length is 14 residues. Here the CDR3 reads CASNAQGSYNEQFF. The DNA for the CDR3 is TGTGCCAGCAATGCCCAGGGGTCCTACAATGAGCAGTTCTTC.

This CDR3 is CASMISDSQAFF. The CDR3 region has the DNA TGTGCCAGCATGATAAGCGACAGCCAAGCTTTCTTT. This chain joins TRBV6-5 and TRBJ1-1; D may be TRBD1 (5 bases). The CDR3 is made up of 12 amino acids. The germline gives CDR1 MNHEY, CDR2 SVGAGI. With 7 bases removed from V and 9 bases from J, the gap between germline ends came to 15 bases.

Only a few counts were recorded for this clonotype. The chain combines TRBV20-1 with TRBJ2-7; 11 nucleotides line up with TRBD2. The CDR3 totals 16 residues. V lost 7 bases and J lost 1; bases outside the gene matches: 12. Germline V gene data show CDR1 as DFQATT and CDR2 as SNEGSKA (reference sequence). In DNA, the CDR3 is TGCAGTGTCGGACTAGCGGGCATACAGACATCCTACGAGCAGTACTTC. Its protein product is CSVGLAGIQTSYEQYF.

Turning to this clonotype: A much larger clone sits a single nucleotide away, making a read error possible. The chain carries TRBV7-9 and TRBJ2-5; 8 bases are a match to TRBD2. This CDR3 spans 15 amino acids. The J segment lost 11 bases and the V segment lost 6 bases, leaving 17 bases of the junction unmatched. Per germline, CDR1 SEHNR and CDR2 FQNEAQ (reference sequence). As DNA, the CDR3 is TGTGCCAGCAGAAAAGGCGGGGGGTCCTACAATGAGCAGTACTTC. Translated: CASRKGGGSYNEQYF.

This chain uses TRBV27 with TRBJ1-2; tentative D call: TRBD1 (6 bases). The CDR3 is made up of 14 amino acids. CDR1 and CDR2 from the germline V gene are MNHEY and SMNVEV (reference sequence). The germline V and J ends were trimmed by 6 bases and 4 bases, with 15 bases remaining between them. Here the CDR3 reads CASSHLDRSYGYTF. For the CDR3, the DNA is TGTGCCAGCAGCCACTTGGACAGAAGCTATGGCTACACCTTC.

Many counts were recorded for this clonotype. This chain uses TRBV5-1 with TRBJ2-5, with D possibly matching TRBD2 (6 bases). Deletions cut 1 base from V and 5 bases from J, with 15 bases between. Germline CDR1 reads SGHRS; CDR2 reads YFSETQ. The CDR3 extends over 15 amino acids. In nucleotides, the CDR3 is TGCGCCAGCAGCTTGCCGCTGGGGGGTGAGGAGACCCAGTACTTC. Translation gives CASSLPLGGEETQYF.

The chain combines TRBV5-1 with TRBJ2-3; 11 positions match TRBD2. Unmatched junction bases numbered 9, after V lost 1 base and J lost 2 bases. The CDR3 runs 18 residues. Germline V gives CDR1 SGHRS, CDR2 YFSETQ. Written as DNA, the CDR3 is TGCGCCAGCAGCTTGTCCCCTCGACTAGCGGGGCCCACAGATACGCAGTATTTT. It specifies CASSLSPRLAGPTDTQYF. The full variable domain, in which reference TRBV5-1 and TRBJ2-3 provide the parts outside the CDR3, is KAGVTQTPRYLIKTRGQQVTLSCSPISGHRSVSWYQQTPGQGLQFLFEYFSETQRNKGNFPGRFSGRQFSNSRSEMNVSTLELGDSALYLCASSLSPRLAGPTDTQYFGPGTRLTVL.

This chain joins TRBV7-9 and TRBJ2-7; 7 positions match TRBD2. The CDR3 covers 12 residues. The V gene end was trimmed by 10 bases and the J gene end by 2 bases; junction bases not matched to a gene: 5. Germline V gene sequence: CDR1 SEHNR, CDR2 FQNEAQ (reference sequence). CDR3 coding DNA: TGTGCCACCACGGGGGGAGCCTACGAGCAGTACTTC. It yields the protein CATTGGAYEQYF.

This clonotype was recorded many times. J is TRBJ2-7 and V is TRBV20-1; TRBD2 matches 10 bases. Germline-derived CDR1 and CDR2 are DFQATT and SNEGSKA (reference sequence). The CDR3 extends over 13 amino acids. The J segment lost 3 bases and the V segment lost 6 bases, leaving 5 bases of the junction unmatched. DNA for the CDR3: TGCAGTGCCTCTAGCGGGGGCTTCTACGAGCAGTACTTC. Protein: CSASSGGFYEQYF.